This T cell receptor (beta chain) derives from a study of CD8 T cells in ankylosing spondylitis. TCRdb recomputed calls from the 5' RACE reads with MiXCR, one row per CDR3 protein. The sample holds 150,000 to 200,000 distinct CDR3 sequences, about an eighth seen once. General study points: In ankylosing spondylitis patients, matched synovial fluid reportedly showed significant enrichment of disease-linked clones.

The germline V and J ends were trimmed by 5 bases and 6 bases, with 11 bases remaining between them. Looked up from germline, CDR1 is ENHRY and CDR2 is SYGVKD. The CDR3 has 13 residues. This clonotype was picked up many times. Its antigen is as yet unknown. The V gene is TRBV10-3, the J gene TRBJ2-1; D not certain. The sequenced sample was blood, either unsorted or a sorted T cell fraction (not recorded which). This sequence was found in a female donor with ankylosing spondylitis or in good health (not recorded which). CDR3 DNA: TGTGCCATCAGTCTATCCCCCTCCAATGAGCAGTTCTTC. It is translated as CAISLSPSNEQFF.